The 24 T cell receptor beta chains below were found in one sample sequenced in a study of response to subunit inactivated influenza vaccine (dated 2018 in TCRdb). Libraries came from RT-PCR. The sample was run on an Illumina HiSeq 2500. Using fastp trimming at Q25 and MiXCR clonotype assembly, TCRdb reanalyzed the public sequencing data and kept in-frame beta chains. Under each unique CDR3 protein, matching rows form one entry showing the most common genes and DNA. The sample has 500,000 to 600,000 distinct CDR3 sequences on record, roughly 15% of them singletons. The ten biggest clones cover around 10% of the sample. The source material was PBMCs from blood, sampled 11 to 12 days after vaccination. The receptor set was obtained from a man aged 45 to 65 who received an inactivated influenza vaccine. Donor details come from another sample of the same person, matched by shared clones.

This clonotype showed up just a few times. The chain is built from TRBV29-1 and TRBJ2-3; TRBD2 aligns across 11 bases. V lost 5 bases, J lost 3 bases, and 22 bases stayed unmatched. The CDR3 length is 20 residues. Germline values: CDR1 SQVTM, CDR2 ANQGSEA. Here the CDR3 reads CSVSGTGSTSGSEWTDTQYF. The CDR3 region has the DNA TGCAGCGTTTCCGGGACAGGGAGCACTAGCGGGAGTGAATGGACAGATACGCAGTATTTT.

This clonotype occurred a few times. The chain links TRBV25-1 to TRBJ2-5, with D possibly TRBD1 on 5 matching bases. This CDR3 contains 13 residues. Per the germline V gene, CDR1 is MGHDK and CDR2 is SYGVNS. Trimming left V 7 bases short and J 5 bases short, with 14 bases between. The CDR3 spells CASTKGDRETQYF. CDR3 coding DNA: TGTGCCAGCACCAAAGGGGATCGGGAGACCCAGTACTTC. The full variable domain, rest sourced from reference TRBV25-1 and TRBJ2-5, is EADIYQTPRYLVIGTGKKITLECSQTMGHDKMYWYQQDPGMELHLIHYSYGVNSTEKGDLSSESTVSRIRTEHFPLTLESARPSHTSQYLCASTKGDRETQYFGPGTRLLVL.

The chain carries TRBV3-1 and TRBJ2-7; 8 nucleotides agree with TRBD2. The CDR3 is made up of 16 amino acids. J gave up 5 bases and V 3 bases, and 12 bases lay outside the gene matches. Germline lookup yields CDR1 LGHDT and CDR2 YNNKEL (reference sequence). In DNA, the CDR3 is TGTGCCAGCAGCCAGCCCTCCGGGAGGGCGGCCCACGAGCAGTACTTC. Protein: CASSQPSGRAAHEQYF.

This clonotype has a count of ten or more. V gene TRBV4-3 combines with J gene TRBJ2-3, with D tentatively TRBD1 or TRBD2 (6 bases each). The V gene lost 0 bases and the J gene lost 1 base, with 14 bases spanning the gap. Germline lookup yields CDR1 LGHNA and CDR2 YSLEER. The CDR3 runs to 17 residues. CDR3 coding DNA: TGCGCCAGCAGCCAAGATAGAACGGGGGCGGGCACAGATACGCAGTATTTT. Protein product: CASSQDRTGAGTDTQYF.

This clonotype was seen ten or more times. The chain carries TRBV29-1 and TRBJ2-3, with 8 nucleotides matching TRBD2. The CDR3 is 15 amino acids. Losses at the gene ends were 0 bases for V and 6 bases for J; bases not matched to a gene: 8. The germline V gene has CDR1 SQVTM and CDR2 ANQGSEA. CDR3 region: CSVEDRFSGTDTQYF. CDR3 in DNA: TGCAGCGTTGAAGACCGATTTAGCGGGACTGATACGCAGTATTTT.

The sample holds a few counts of this clonotype. The CDR3 loop reads CASSEGLGPGNTIYF. CDR3 in DNA: TGTGCCAGCAGTGAAGGTCTGGGACCTGGAAACACCATATATTTT. The chain links TRBV2 to TRBJ1-3; D is possibly TRBD1 (5 bases). The CDR3 has 15 residues. The V end was cut by 1 base, the J end by 2 bases, with 9 bases between. In germline, CDR1 is SNHLY, CDR2 FYNNEI.

The sample holds a few counts of this clonotype. This chain connects TRBV7-6 to TRBJ2-2, with D possibly TRBD2 on 6 matching bases. The V gene's germline CDR1 is SGHVS and CDR2 FNYEAQ. This CDR3 has 15 residues. Trimming shortened V by 5 bases and J by 3 bases, and 13 bases separated the two germline ends. The CDR3 sequence is CASSRGTYHTGELFF. CDR3 sequence (DNA): TGTGCCAGCAGCAGAGGGACTTATCACACCGGGGAGCTGTTTTTT. Supplemented by reference TRBV7-6 and TRBJ2-2, the full variable domain reads GAGVSQSPRYKVTKRGQDVALRCDPISGHVSLYWYRQALGQGPEFLTYFNYEAQQDKSGLPNDRFSAERPEGSISTLTIQRTEQRDSAMYRCASSRGTYHTGELFFGEGSRLTVL.

A few counts support this clonotype. V gene TRBV6-1 combines with J gene TRBJ1-1; D gene uncertain. The CDR3 loop spans 12 amino acids. Trimming shortened V by 7 bases and J by 3 bases, and 9 bases separated the two germline ends. Germline CDR1 reads MNHNS; CDR2 reads SASEGT. The chain's CDR3 is CASTRGDTEAFF. Written as DNA, the CDR3 is TGTGCCAGCACCAGAGGAGACACTGAAGCTTTCTTT.

CDR3 sequence (DNA): TGTGCCAGCAGTGAAGCGCGAGGGACTAGCGGGGACCGGGGGACCGGGGAGCTGTTTTTT. Translation gives CASSEARGTSGDRGTGELFF. The chain couples TRBV2 to TRBJ2-2, with TRBD2 matching 13 bases. The CDR3 runs 20 residues. Germline V gene data show CDR1 as SNHLY and CDR2 as FYNNEI. J gave up 5 bases and V 0 bases, and 12 bases lay outside the gene matches.

The chain combines TRBV20-1 with TRBJ2-3; possible D gene TRBD1, 5 bases. The V and J ends lost 3 bases and 6 bases respectively, with 16 bases between them. Germline V CDR1 and CDR2: DFQATT, SNEGSKA (reference sequence). CDR3 length: 14 amino acids. CDR3 nucleotide sequence: TGCAGTGCTAGCTTTTACCCAGGGCTTGATACGCAGTATTTT. Translated: CSASFYPGLDTQYF.

In its sample, this clonotype was seen once. The chain carries TRBV28 and TRBJ2-3; 9 positions match TRBD2. Trimming cost V 4 bases and J 3 bases; bases outside gene matches: 5. The CDR3 runs to 15 residues. Per germline, CDR1 MDHEN and CDR2 SYDVKM. CDR3 DNA sequence: TGTGCCAGCAGTTCGGGACTAGCCCCTACAGATACGCAGTATTTT. Protein sequence: CASSSGLAPTDTQYF.

This clonotype was observed a handful of times. V usage is TRBV6-2 or TRBV6-3 and J usage is TRBJ1-1; D is uncertain. Germline V CDR1 and CDR2: MNHEY, SVGEGT. The CDR3 has 13 amino acids. With 3 bases removed from V and 1 base from J, the gap between germline ends came to 6 bases. The CDR3 nucleotides read TGTGCCAGCAGTTATAGTGCGAACACTGAAGCTTTCTTT. Amino acids: CASSYSANTEAFF.

This clonotype has just a few counts. V usage is TRBV20-1 and J usage is TRBJ2-7, with 9 bases lining up with TRBD2. Unmatched junction bases numbered 11, after V lost 5 bases and J lost 3 bases. Germline CDR1 reads DFQATT; CDR2 reads SNEGSKA (reference sequence). This CDR3 has 15 amino acids. The CDR3 sequence: CSAYSGGPPYYEQYF. The DNA of the CDR3 is TGCAGTGCTTATAGCGGGGGCCCCCCCTACTACGAGCAGTACTTC.

The chain joins TRBV29-1 to TRBJ2-2, with 13 bases lining up with TRBD2. The CDR3 length is 16 residues. Trimming removed 1 base from V and 5 bases from J; junction bases left unmatched: 4. CDR1 is SQVTM and CDR2 is ANQGSEA in the germline V gene. CDR3 region: CSVEGTSGSSTGELFF. The CDR3 DNA reads TGCAGCGTTGAAGGGACTAGCGGGAGCAGTACCGGGGAGCTGTTTTTT.

V gene TRBV5-1 combines with J gene TRBJ2-5, with D possibly TRBD2 on 6 matching bases. V lost 6 bases to trimming and J lost 4 bases, with 10 bases between them. Germline loops: CDR1 SGHRS, CDR2 YFSETQ. This CDR3 is built from 12 residues. Here the CDR3 reads CASNFGGETQYF. The CDR3 nucleotides are TGCGCCAGCAATTTCGGGGGAGAGACCCAGTACTTC.

In its sample, this clonotype was seen a few times. J is TRBJ2-5 and V is TRBV5-5, with TRBD1 matching over 7 bases. This CDR3 has 16 amino acids. Looked up from germline, CDR1 is SGHKS and CDR2 is YYEKEE (reference sequence). V was clipped by 0 bases and J by 5 bases; unmatched bases: 10. The CDR3 DNA sequence: TGTGCCAGCAGCTTGGTAACGGGACAGTACGAGGAGACCCAGTACTTC. Its protein product is CASSLVTGQYEETQYF.

There are a few counts of this clonotype. J is TRBJ2-3 and V is TRBV7-9; 8 nucleotides line up with TRBD2. CDR3 length: 15 amino acids. With 5 bases clipped from V and 2 bases from J, the junction kept 6 bases outside the gene matches. Germline values: CDR1 SEHNR, CDR2 FQNEAQ (reference sequence). The CDR3 sequence: CASSPGLGHTDTQYF. For the CDR3, the DNA is TGTGCCAGCAGCCCGGGACTAGGGCACACAGATACGCAGTATTTT.

In its sample, this clonotype was seen a few times. The genes are TRBV4-1 and TRBJ2-7; D is undetermined. CDR3 length equals 15 residues. Germline lookup yields CDR1 MGHRA and CDR2 YSYEKL. V was pared by 4 bases and J by 2 bases, with 15 bases between. The DNA for the CDR3 is TGCGCCAGCAGCCTGATGTCTGCAGGAACCTACGAGCAGTACTTC. Translating gives CASSLMSAGTYEQYF.

This clonotype was observed many times. The V call is TRBV4-3, the J call TRBJ1-6; a weak D match, TRBD1 (6 bases). This CDR3 has 16 residues. Trimming removed 1 base at V and 6 bases at J, with 13 bases between. Germline lookup yields CDR1 LGHNA and CDR2 YSLEER. CDR3 loop: CASSQAWTDINSPLHF. CDR3 DNA: TGCGCCAGCAGCCAAGCCTGGACAGACATTAATTCACCCCTCCACTTT.

This sequence joins TRBV12-3 or TRBV12-4 and TRBJ2-2; 7 bases line up with TRBD1. The CDR3 is 18 residues long. V shed 5 bases, J shed 5 bases, and the junction held 17 bases outside the gene matches. The CDR3 bases are TGTGCCAGCAGTATTATAGGGGGCGCCACCCGTAGAACCGGGGAGCTGTTTTTT. Encoded protein: CASSIIGGATRRTGELFF.

In its sample, this clonotype was seen a few times. The chain joins TRBV4-3 to TRBJ2-5, with D perhaps TRBD2 (5 bases). The length of the CDR3 is 15 residues. The germline V gene has CDR1 LGHNA and CDR2 YSLEER. Between the trimmed V and J ends, which lost 4 bases and 0 bases, there was a span of 12 bases. This chain's CDR3 is CASSRITGYQETQYF. The CDR3 nucleotides are TGCGCCAGCAGCCGAATCACGGGGTACCAAGAGACCCAGTACTTC.

This clonotype was observed a few times. This chain uses TRBV20-1 with TRBJ2-4; D might be TRBD1 or TRBD2, each matching 7 bases. CDR1 and CDR2 from the germline V gene are DFQATT and SNEGSKA (reference sequence). CDR3 size: 15 residues. Deletions cut 4 bases from V and 4 bases from J, with 17 bases between. The CDR3 region is CSATVGGTVKNIQYF. In nucleotides, the CDR3 is TGCAGTGCTACTGTGGGAGGGACAGTAAAAAACATTCAGTACTTC.

The chain couples TRBV9 to TRBJ2-2; D not resolved. The germline CDR1 and CDR2 sequences are SGDLS and YYNGEE. The CDR3 is made up of 12 amino acids. Trimming left V 0 bases short and J 7 bases short, with 4 bases between. The CDR3 DNA sequence: TGTGCCAGCAGCGTAGTTTACGGGGAGCTGTTTTTT. This codes for CASSVVYGELFF.

This clonotype was counted between two and nine times. CDR3 sequence (DNA): TGTGCCAGCAGCTTGGACTTCTCAGATACGCAGTATTTT. Protein: CASSLDFSDTQYF. This chain uses TRBV11-2 with TRBJ2-3, with D possibly being TRBD2 (5 bases). Germline V gene lookup returns CDR1 SGHAT and CDR2 FQNNGV. V lost 3 bases to trimming and J lost 4 bases, with 8 bases between them. The CDR3 totals 13 residues.